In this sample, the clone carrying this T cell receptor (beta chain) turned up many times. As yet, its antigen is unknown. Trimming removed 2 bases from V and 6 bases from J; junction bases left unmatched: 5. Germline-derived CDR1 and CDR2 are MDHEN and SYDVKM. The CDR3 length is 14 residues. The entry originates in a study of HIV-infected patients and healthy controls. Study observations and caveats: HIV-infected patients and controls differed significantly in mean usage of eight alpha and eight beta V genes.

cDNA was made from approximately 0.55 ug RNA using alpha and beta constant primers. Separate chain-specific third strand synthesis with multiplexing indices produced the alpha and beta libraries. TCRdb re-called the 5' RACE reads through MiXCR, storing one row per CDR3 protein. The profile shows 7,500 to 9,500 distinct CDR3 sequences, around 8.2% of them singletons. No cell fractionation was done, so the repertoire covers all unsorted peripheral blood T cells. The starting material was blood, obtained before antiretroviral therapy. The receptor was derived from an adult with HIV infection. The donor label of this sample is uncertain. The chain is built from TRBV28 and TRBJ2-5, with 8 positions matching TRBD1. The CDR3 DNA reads TGTGCCAGCAGTTTAGGACAGGGTGGTAAGACCCAGTACTTC. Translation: CASSLGQGGKTQYF.